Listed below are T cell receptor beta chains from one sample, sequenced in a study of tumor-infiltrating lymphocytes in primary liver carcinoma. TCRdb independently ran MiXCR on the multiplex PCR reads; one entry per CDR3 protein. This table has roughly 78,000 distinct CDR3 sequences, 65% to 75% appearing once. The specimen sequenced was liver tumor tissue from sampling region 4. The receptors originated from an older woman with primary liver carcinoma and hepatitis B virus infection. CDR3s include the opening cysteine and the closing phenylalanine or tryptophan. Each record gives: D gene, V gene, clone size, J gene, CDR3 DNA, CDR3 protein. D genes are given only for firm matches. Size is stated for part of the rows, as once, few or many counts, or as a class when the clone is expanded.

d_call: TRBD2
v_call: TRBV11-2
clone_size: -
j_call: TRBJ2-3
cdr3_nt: TGTACCAGCAGGCCCTCGGGAGGGAGCACAGATACACGGTATTTT
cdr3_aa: CTSRPSGGSTDTRYF

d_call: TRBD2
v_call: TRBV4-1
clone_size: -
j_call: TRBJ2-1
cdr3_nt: TGCGCCAGCGGCCCAAAAGCGGGAGGGTTTTTCAATGAGCAGTTCTTC
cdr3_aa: CASGPKAGGFFNEQFF

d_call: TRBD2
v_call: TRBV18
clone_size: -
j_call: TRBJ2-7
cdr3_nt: TGTGCCAGCTCACCGACTAGCGGTCGAGTAACCGAGCAGTGCTTC
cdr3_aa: CASSPTSGRVTEQCF

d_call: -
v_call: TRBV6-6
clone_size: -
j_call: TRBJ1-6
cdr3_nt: TGTGCTAGCAGTTCTACAGGGTTGTCCTATAATTCACCCCTCTACTTT
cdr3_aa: CASSSTGLSYNSPLYF

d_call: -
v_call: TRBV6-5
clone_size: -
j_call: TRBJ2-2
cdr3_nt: TGTGCCAACAGTTCAGGGGTCACCGGGGAGCTGTTCTTT
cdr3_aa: CANSSGVTGELFF

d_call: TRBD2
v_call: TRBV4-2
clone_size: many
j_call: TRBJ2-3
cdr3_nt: TGTGCCAGCAGCCAAGATAGCTCTAGCGGGAGGCGGGATACGCAGTATTTT
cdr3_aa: CASSQDSSSGRRDTQYF

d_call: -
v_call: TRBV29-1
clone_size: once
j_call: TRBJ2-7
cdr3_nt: TGCAGCGCCTGGGACGGGGAACGCTTCGAGCAGTACTTC
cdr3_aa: CSAWDGERFEQYF

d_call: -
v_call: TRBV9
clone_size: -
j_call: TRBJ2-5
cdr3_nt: TGTGCCAGCAGCGCGTCTAGCGCGCAGGGGACCCAGTACTTC
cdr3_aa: CASSASSAQGTQYF

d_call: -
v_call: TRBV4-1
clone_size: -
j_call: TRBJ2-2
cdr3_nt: TGCGCCAGCAGCCCGCTCCCCCTGACTGGGGACACCGGGGATCTGTTTTTT
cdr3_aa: CASSPLPLTGDTGDLFF

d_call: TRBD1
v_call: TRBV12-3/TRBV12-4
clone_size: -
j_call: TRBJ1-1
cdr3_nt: TGTGCCGGCGGTGAGAGGGGGCGAACTCTCACTGAAGCTTTCTTT
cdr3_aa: CAGGERGRTLTEAFF

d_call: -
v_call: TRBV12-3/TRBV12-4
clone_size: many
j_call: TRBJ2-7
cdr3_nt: TGTGCCAGCAGTTTAGGGACTATACATTACGAGCAGTACTTC
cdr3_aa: CASSLGTIHYEQYF

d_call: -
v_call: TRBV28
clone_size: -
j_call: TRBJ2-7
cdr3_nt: TGTGCCAGCAACAGGGTTCCTCCCTACGAGCAGTACTTC
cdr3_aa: CASNRVPPYEQYF

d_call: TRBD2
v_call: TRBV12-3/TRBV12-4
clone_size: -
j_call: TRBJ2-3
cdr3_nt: TGTGCCATCATGGACCGAGCGGGACGCCCAGATACGCAGTATTTT
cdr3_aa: CAIMDRAGRPDTQYF

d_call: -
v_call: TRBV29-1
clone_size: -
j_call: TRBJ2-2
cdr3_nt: TGCAGCGTCACGGAGCACTCGTGCGGGGAGCCGTTTTTT
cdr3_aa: CSVTEHSCGEPFF

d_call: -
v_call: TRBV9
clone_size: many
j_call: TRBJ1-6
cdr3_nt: TGTGCCAGCAGCGCTGGCGAAGGGAATTCACCCCTCCACTTT
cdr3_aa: CASSAGEGNSPLHF

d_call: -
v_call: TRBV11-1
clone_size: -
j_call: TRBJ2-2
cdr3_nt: TGTGCAAGCAGGCCGAGCCTTGACATCGGGGAGCTGTTTTTT
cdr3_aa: CASRPSLDIGELFF

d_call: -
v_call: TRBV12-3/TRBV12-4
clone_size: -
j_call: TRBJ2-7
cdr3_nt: TGTGCCAGCAGTTCAGACGGGGGCAGGGTCCGTTACTACGAGCAGTACTTC
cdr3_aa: CASSSDGGRVRYYEQYF

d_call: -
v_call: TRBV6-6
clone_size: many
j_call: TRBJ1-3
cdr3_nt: TGTGCCAGCAGCCAGGACGGGAGCTCTGGAAACACCATATATTTT
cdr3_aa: CASSQDGSSGNTIYF

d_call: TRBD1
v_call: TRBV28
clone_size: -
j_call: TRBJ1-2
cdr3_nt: TGTGCCGGCAGCCAGTGGGACAGGGGTAGTGGGCACTACACCTTC
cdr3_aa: CAGSQWDRGSGHYTF

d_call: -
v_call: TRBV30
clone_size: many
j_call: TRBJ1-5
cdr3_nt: TGTGCCTGGAGTCACGGGGGTTCTCAGCCCCAGCATTTT
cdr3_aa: CAWSHGGSQPQHF

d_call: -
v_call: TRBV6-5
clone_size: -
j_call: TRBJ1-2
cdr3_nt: TGTGCCAGTAGTAAGTCCCAAACAGGGATTTATGGCTACCCCTTC
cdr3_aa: CASSKSQTGIYGYPF

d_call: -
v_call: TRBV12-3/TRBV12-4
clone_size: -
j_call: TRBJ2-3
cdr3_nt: TGTGCCGGCAGTATAGGACTCCAAGATACGCAGTATTTT
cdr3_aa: CAGSIGLQDTQYF

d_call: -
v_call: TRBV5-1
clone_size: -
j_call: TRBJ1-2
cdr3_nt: TGCGTCAGCAGGAAGAGCAACTATGGCTACACCTTC
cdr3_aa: CVSRKSNYGYTF

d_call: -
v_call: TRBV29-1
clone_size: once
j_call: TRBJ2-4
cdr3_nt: TGCAGCGTTGAATACGGGGCCCGAAATACTCAGTACTTC
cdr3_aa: CSVEYGARNTQYF

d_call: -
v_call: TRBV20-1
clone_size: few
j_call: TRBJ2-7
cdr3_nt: TGCAGTGCTAAGGCCGAAGCCTACGAGCAGTACTTC
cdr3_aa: CSAKAEAYEQYF

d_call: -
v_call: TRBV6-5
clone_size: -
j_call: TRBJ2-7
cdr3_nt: TGTGCCAGCAGTTACACAGACACCAGGCACTACGAGCAGTACTTC
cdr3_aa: CASSYTDTRHYEQYF

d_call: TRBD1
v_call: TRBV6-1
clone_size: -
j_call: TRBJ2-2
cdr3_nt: TGTGCCAGTAGTACAGGGGGTAGCACCGTGGAGCCGTTTTTT
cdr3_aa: CASSTGGSTVEPFF

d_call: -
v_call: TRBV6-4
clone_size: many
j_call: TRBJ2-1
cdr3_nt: TGTGCCAGCAGTGAGTCTAGGGAGACCTACAATGAGCAGTTCTTC
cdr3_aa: CASSESRETYNEQFF

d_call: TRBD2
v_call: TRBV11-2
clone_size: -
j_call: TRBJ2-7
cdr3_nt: TGTACCAGCAGCTTAACAAGCGGGAGCGAGCGGTACTTC
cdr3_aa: CTSSLTSGSERYF

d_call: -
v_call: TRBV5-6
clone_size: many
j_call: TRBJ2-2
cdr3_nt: TGTGCCAGCAGCTTGTTTAACAGCGCCACCGGGGAGCTGTTTTTT
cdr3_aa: CASSLFNSATGELFF

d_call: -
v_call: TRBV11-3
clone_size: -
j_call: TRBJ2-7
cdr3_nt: TGTTCCAGCAGCTTAAGCGAGTGGGAGCACGAGCAGTACTTC
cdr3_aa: CSSSLSEWEHEQYF

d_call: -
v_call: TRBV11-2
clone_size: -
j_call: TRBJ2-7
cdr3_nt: TGTGCTAGCAGCTTAGCGTCGGAGGCAGGAGGCTATGAGCAGTACTTC
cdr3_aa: CASSLASEAGGYEQYF

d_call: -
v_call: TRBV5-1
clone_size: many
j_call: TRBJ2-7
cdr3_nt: TGCGCCAGCAGCTTGGTGGCGGGTGTGGGCGAGCAGTACTTC
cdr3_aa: CASSLVAGVGEQYF

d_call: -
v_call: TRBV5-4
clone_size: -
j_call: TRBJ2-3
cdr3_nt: TGTGCCAGCAGCTTAGCAGTGACTAGGCGGGGCACAGATACGCTGTATTTT
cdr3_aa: CASSLAVTRRGTDTLYF

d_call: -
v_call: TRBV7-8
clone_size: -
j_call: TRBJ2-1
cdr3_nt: TGTGACAGCAGCTTAGCCTCACGGCGGAAGTACAATGAGCAGTTCTTC
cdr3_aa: CDSSLASRRKYNEQFF

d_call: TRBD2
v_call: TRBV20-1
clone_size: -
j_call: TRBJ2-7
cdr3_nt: TGCAGTGCTAGTGACGGGAGGACCTACGAGCAGTACTTC
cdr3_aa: CSASDGRTYEQYF

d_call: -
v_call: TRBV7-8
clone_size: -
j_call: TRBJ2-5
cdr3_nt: TGTGTCAGCTCCCGTTTCAATCTTGGGCCCCAGTACTTC
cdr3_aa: CVSSRFNLGPQYF

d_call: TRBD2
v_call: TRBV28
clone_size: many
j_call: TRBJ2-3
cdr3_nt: TGTGCCTCAGCGGGAACGGTAGATACGCAGTATTTT
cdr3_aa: CASAGTVDTQYF

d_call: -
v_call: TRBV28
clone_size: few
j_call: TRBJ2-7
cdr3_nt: TGTACCAGCAGGGAGGGGGCGGGGAGCTCCTACGAGCAGTACTTC
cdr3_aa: CTSREGAGSSYEQYF

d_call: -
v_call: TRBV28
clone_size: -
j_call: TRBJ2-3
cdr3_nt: TGTGCCAGCAGGGGGCCCACAGATACGCAAAATTTT
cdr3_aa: CASRGPTDTQNF

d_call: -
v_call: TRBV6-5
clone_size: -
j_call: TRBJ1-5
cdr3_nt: TGTGCCAGCAGTTCCCGGGGGGGTCAGTTCCAGCATTTT
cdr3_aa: CASSSRGGQFQHF

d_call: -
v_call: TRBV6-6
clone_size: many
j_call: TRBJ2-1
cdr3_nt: TGTGCCAGCAAATCACAAAGAAGCTCCTACAATGAGCAGTTCTTC
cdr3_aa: CASKSQRSSYNEQFF

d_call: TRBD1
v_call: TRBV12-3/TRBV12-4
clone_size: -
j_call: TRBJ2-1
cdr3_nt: TGTGCCAACAGCAAGACAGGGGGCAGGATCAATGAGCAGTTCTTC
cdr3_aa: CANSKTGGRINEQFF

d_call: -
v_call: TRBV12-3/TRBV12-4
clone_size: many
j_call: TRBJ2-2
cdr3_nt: TGTGCCAGCAGATCCCTACCCACCGGGGAGCTGTTTTTT
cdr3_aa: CASRSLPTGELFF

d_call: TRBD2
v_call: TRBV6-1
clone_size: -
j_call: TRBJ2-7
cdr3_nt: TGTGCCAGCAAACCGGGACTAGCCCTCTACGAACAGTACTTC
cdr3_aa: CASKPGLALYEQYF

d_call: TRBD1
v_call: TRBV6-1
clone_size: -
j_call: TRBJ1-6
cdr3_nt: TGTACCATCAGGATACAGGGGGCGGATAATTCACCCTTCCACTTT
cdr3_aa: CTIRIQGADNSPFHF

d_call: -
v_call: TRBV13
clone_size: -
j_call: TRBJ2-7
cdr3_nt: TGTGCCAGCGACTTGGCCAGGGGATCCTACGAGCAGTACTTC
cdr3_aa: CASDLARGSYEQYF

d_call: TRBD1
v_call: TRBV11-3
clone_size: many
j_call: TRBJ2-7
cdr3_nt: TGTGCCACTCGACAGGGGGTGACTTCCTACGAGCAGTACTTC
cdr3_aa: CATRQGVTSYEQYF